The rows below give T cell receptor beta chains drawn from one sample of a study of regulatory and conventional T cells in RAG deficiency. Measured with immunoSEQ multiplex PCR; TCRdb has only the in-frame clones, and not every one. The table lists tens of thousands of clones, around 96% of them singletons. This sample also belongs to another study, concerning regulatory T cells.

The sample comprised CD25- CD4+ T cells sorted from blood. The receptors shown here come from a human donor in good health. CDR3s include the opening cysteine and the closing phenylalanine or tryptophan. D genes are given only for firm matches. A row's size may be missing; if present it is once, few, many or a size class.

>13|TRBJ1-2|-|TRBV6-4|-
CASRPSINYGYTF
TGTGCCAGCAGACCTAGTATAAACTATGGCTACACCTTC
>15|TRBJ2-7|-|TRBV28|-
CASGSQGTASYEQYF
TGTGCCAGCGGTTCCCAGGGGACGGCTTCCTACGAGCAGTACTTC
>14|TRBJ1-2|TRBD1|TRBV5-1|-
CASKYDRANYGYTF
TGCGCCAGCAAATACGACAGGGCTAACTATGGCTACACCTTC
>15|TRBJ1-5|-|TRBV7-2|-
CASKPLGQINQPQHF
TGTGCCAGCAAACCGCTGGGGCAGATCAATCAGCCCCAGCATTTT
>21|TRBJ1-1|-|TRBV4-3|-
CASSQDSSFPGGRARGTEAFF
TGCGCCAGCAGCCAAGATTCTTCATTTCCCGGGGGGCGCGCCCGAGGGACTGAAGCTTTCTTT
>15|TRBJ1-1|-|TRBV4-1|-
CASSQDRGTNTEAFF
TGCGCCAGCAGCCAAGATAGGGGCACGAACACTGAAGCTTTCTTT
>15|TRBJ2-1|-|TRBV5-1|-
CASSDGGPTYNEQFF
TGCGCCAGCAGCGACGGGGGGCCGACCTACAATGAGCAGTTCTTC
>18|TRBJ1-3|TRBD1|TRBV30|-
CAWSKTLTGAPSGNTIYF
TGTGCCTGGAGTAAGACCCTTACAGGGGCTCCCTCTGGAAACACCATATATTTT
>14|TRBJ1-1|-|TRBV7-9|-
CASSFSRVRTEAFF
TGTGCCAGCAGCTTTTCCAGGGTTAGGACTGAAGCTTTCTTT
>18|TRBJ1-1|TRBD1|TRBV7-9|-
CASSSLRDRGYSDTEAFF
TGTGCCAGCAGCTCCCTCAGGGACAGGGGGTATTCAGACACTGAAGCTTTCTTT
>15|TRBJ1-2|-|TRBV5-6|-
CASSLVSRVLYGYTF
TGTGCCAGCAGCTTAGTTTCCAGGGTCCTCTATGGCTACACCTTC
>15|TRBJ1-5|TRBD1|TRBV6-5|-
CASRSGQGGNQPQHF
TGTGCCAGCAGGTCGGGACAGGGGGGCAATCAGCCCCAGCATTTT
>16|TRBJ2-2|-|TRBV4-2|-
CASSQSGGRVTGELFF
TGTGCCAGCAGCCAGTCCGGCGGGCGGGTCACCGGGGAGCTGTTTTTT
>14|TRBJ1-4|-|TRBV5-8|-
CASSGRGLGEKLFF
TGTGCCAGCAGCGGCAGGGGTCTCGGTGAAAAACTGTTTTTT
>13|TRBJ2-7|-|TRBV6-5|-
CASGRQAVYEQYF
TGTGCCAGCGGCAGACAGGCCGTCTACGAGCAGTACTTC
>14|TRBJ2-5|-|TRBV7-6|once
CASSLLSPRETQYF
TGTGCCAGCAGCTTACTTTCCCCTCGAGAGACCCAGTACTTC
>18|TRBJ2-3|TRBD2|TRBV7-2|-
CASSLARLAGGPKDTQYF
TGTGCCAGCAGCTTAGCGAGACTAGCGGGGGGGCCGAAAGATACGCAGTATTTT
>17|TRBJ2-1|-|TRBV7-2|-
CASTKKGGVSSYNEQFF
TGTGCCAGCACCAAAAAAGGGGGAGTTAGCTCCTACAATGAGCAGTTCTTC
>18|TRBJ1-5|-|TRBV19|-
CASSIVKGAGKGPRPQHF
TGTGCCAGTAGTATAGTAAAGGGCGCAGGGAAGGGCCCACGGCCCCAGCATTTT
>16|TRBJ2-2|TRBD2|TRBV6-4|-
CASSAGAGASTGELFF
TGTGCCAGCAGTGCAGGAGCGGGGGCGAGCACCGGGGAGCTGTTTTTT
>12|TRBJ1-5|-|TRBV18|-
CASSPQDQPQHF
TGTGCCAGCTCACCGCAGGATCAGCCCCAGCATTTT
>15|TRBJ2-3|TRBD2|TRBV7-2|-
CASSLGTSATDTQYF
TGTGCCAGCAGCTTAGGAACTAGCGCTACAGATACGCAGTATTTT
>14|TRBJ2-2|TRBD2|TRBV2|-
CASTLGGGSGELFF
TGTGCCAGCACCCTCGGGGGGGGGTCCGGGGAGCTGTTTTTT
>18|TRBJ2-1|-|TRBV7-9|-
CASSLSVGGDYQYNEQFF
TGTGCCAGCAGCTTATCGGTGGGTGGTGACTACCAGTACAATGAGCAGTTCTTC
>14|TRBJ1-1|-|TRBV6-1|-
CASSELGQVTEAFF
TGTGCCAGCAGTGAATTAGGTCAGGTCACTGAAGCTTTCTTT
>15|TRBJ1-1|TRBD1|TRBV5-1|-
CASSPHGDRATGGFF
TGCGCCAGCAGCCCCCACGGCGACAGGGCCACCGGGGGTTTCTTT
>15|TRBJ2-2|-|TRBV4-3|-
CASSQDLRNTGELFF
TGCGCCAGCAGCCAAGATCTCCGGAACACCGGGGAGCTGTTTTTT
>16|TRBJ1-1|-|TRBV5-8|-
CARSSGKGMTATEAFF
TGTGCCAGATCCTCCGGGAAGGGTATGACGGCCACTGAAGCTTTCTTT
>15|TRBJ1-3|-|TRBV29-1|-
CSVDRRGSSGNTIYF
TGCAGCGTTGACCGGCGAGGGAGCTCTGGAAACACCATATATTTT
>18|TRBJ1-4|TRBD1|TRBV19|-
CASSASWGQGKGNEKLFF
TGTGCCAGTAGTGCCTCTTGGGGACAGGGAAAGGGGAATGAAAAACTGTTTTTT
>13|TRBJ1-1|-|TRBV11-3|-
CASSAGMNTEAFF
TGTGCCAGCAGCGCCGGGATGAACACTGAAGCTTTCTTT
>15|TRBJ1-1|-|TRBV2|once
CASSLEGVMNTEAFF
TGTGCCAGCTCCCTAGAGGGTGTCATGAACACTGAAGCTTTCTTT
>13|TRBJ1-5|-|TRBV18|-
CASSPGNNQPQHF
TGTGCCAGCTCACCGGGCAACAATCAGCCCCAGCATTTT
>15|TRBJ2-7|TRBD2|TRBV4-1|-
CASSLDSGRAYEQYF
TGCGCCAGCAGCCTGGACAGCGGGAGGGCCTACGAGCAGTACTTC
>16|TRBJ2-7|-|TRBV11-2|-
CASSQSTGQIFYEQYF
TGTGCCAGCAGCCAAAGCACGGGACAAATCTTCTACGAGCAGTACTTC
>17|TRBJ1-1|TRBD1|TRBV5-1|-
CASTRPGTGPMNTEAFF
TGCGCCAGCACGCGACCCGGGACAGGGCCCATGAACACTGAAGCTTTCTTT
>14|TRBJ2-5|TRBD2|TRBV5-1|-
CASSPRSGEETQYF
TGCGCCAGCAGCCCTCGTAGCGGGGAAGAGACCCAGTACTTC
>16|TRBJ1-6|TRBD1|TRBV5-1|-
CASSLGDRGYNSPLHF
TGCGCCAGCAGCTTGGGAGACAGGGGATATAATTCCCCCCTCCACTTT
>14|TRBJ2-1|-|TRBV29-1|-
CSVQRASVYNEQFF
TGCAGCGTCCAACGGGCTAGCGTGTACAATGAGCAGTTCTTC
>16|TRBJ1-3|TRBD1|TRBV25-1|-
CASSDPGTDSGNTIYF
TGTGCCAGCAGTGACCCCGGGACAGACTCTGGAAACACCATATATTTT
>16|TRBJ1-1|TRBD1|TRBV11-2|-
CASSTRSDRVNTEAFF
TGTGCCAGCAGCACTAGGTCAGACAGGGTGAACACTGAAGCTTTCTTT